The clone carrying this T cell receptor beta chain came up once. CDR3 size: 17 residues. Trimming removed 2 bases at V and 5 bases at J, with 21 bases between. Germline V gene sequence: CDR1 KGHSH, CDR2 LQKENI. This record belongs to a study of blood T cell repertoires in COVID-19. Data came from immunoSEQ multiplex PCR; TCRdb stores just in-frame clones and leaves some out. The data contain 95,000 to 100,000 clones, around four fifths of them singletons. The clonotype was recovered from a man aged 65 to 79 with acute or convalescent COVID-19. The chain recombines TRBV18 with TRBJ1-1; possibly TRBD1 for D (6 bases). Sequencing was carried out using peripheral blood. The CDR3: CASSPRGLQGSETEAFF. CDR3 nucleotides: TGTGCCAGCTCACCAAGGGGATTACAGGGATCCGAGACTGAAGCTTTCTTT.